This T cell receptor beta chain came from a study of cytomegalovirus exposure and HLA in healthy donors. Looking at the study overall: In an early release, HLA-typed donors contributed 75 million to 85 million unique TCR sequences. Out of about 360 genotyped donors, roughly 78% belonged to the Caucasian-associated ancestry cluster.

60 Vbeta and 13 Jbeta primers were used in PCR. Assay: immunoSEQ multiplex PCR; the TCRdb copy retains only in-frame clones and omits some. The data show around 300,000 clones, 70% to 90% seen once. Donors sampled were nominally healthy, though unrecorded immune exposures were likely. Material: PBMCs. The clonotype comes from a woman between 18 and 29 years old in good health and CMV-seronegative.

The CDR3 DNA sequence: TGTGCCAGCAGCTCGGCGGAAACAGGGGGCTGGTTGAACGAGCAGTACTTC. This gives the protein CASSSAETGGWLNEQYF. This chain links TRBV5-6 with TRBJ2-7; 9 nucleotides match TRBD1. Losses at the gene ends were 3 bases for V and 5 bases for J; bases not matched to a gene: 15. The CDR3 runs 17 residues. Germline V lookup: CDR1 SGHDT, CDR2 YYEEEE. The whole variable domain, remainder taken from reference TRBV5-6 and TRBJ2-7, is DAGVTQSPTHLIKTRGQQVTLRCSPKSGHDTVSWYQQALGQGPQFIFQYYEEEERQRGNFPDRFSGHQFPNYSSELNVNALLLGDSALYLCASSSAETGGWLNEQYFGPGTRLTVT.